The rows below give T cell receptor beta chains drawn from one sample of a study of OX40 agonist ivuxolimab in advanced cancers. Clones were sequenced by immunoSEQ multiplex PCR, and TCRdb holds only the in-frame ones, with some missing. The data show about 28,000 clones, 70% to 90% seen once. The sequencing used CD4+ or CD8+ T cells sorted from blood, collected in a trial of the OX40 agonist ivuxolimab. These receptors originate from an adult with an advanced solid tumor such as melanoma, head and neck, liver or kidney cancer. CDR3s include the opening cysteine and the closing phenylalanine or tryptophan. The order of the fields is V gene, J gene, CDR3 length, clone size, D gene, CDR3 protein. D genes are given only for firm matches. Clone size is given for some rows only: seen once, a few or many times, or a class if the clone is expanded.

TRBV4-1	TRBJ1-1	15	NA	NA	CASSQHGGLNTEAFF
TRBV27	TRBJ2-1	16	NA	NA	CASSLSPEWGYNEQFF
TRBV27	TRBJ2-1	19	NA	NA	CASTQSPLLFQRSYNEQFF
TRBV6-4	TRBJ2-1	15	once	NA	CASSDSNSGPNEQFF
TRBV27	TRBJ2-1	16	NA	TRBD2	CASSRPGLEIYNEQFF
TRBV6-5	TRBJ2-2	14	NA	NA	CASSYRGVTGELFF
TRBV7-9	TRBJ2-1	15	NA	NA	CASSLDRDTHNEQFF
TRBV28	TRBJ2-3	18	NA	TRBD2	CASSRFSGLAGVLDTQYF
TRBV6-1	NA	15	NA	TRBD1	CASSEAGTGGYEQYF
TRBV4-2	TRBJ2-1	16	NA	TRBD2	CASSQVTSGGYNEQFF
TRBV7-6	TRBJ2-7	15	NA	NA	CASSPRDGQGYEQYF
TRBV7-9	TRBJ1-1	14	NA	NA	CASSLPYGVTEAFF
TRBV7-2	TRBJ2-2	13	NA	NA	CASSLGPTGELFF
TRBV19	TRBJ2-1	15	NA	NA	CASSIVPGAIYEQFF
TRBV6-5	TRBJ2-5	13	NA	NA	CASSYGGEGTQYF
TRBV4-1	TRBJ1-6	13	NA	NA	CASSQVVYSPLHF
TRBV15	TRBJ1-3	15	NA	NA	CATSREAGVGNTIYF
TRBV9	TRBJ2-1	12	NA	NA	CASSSTGNEQFF
TRBV28	TRBJ2-5	14	NA	NA	CASSLPRELETQYF
TRBV28	TRBJ2-1	13	NA	NA	CASSGSSYNEQFF
TRBV5-1	TRBJ1-1	16	NA	NA	CASSLGPGAMNTEAFF
TRBV6-5	TRBJ2-1	13	NA	NA	CASSYTTGYEQFF
TRBV6-1	TRBJ2-1	19	once	TRBD2	CASSEVWGLAGGKYNEQFF
TRBV11-2	TRBJ2-5	13	NA	NA	CASSPGARETQYF
TRBV27	TRBJ2-3	14	NA	NA	CASSPGLSTDTQYF
TRBV4-2	TRBJ1-1	14	few	TRBD1	CASSQIGQGSGAFF
TRBV5-8	TRBJ1-1	12	NA	NA	CASSLLNTEAFF
TRBV4-3	TRBJ2-1	13	NA	NA	CASSLGAYNEQFF
TRBV28	TRBJ1-1	16	NA	NA	CASRPIDRTVGAEAFF
TRBV5-1	TRBJ2-7	15	NA	TRBD1	CASSSTGGHSYEQYF
TRBV7-9	TRBJ1-2	13	NA	NA	CASSRSGVYGYTF
TRBV28	TRBJ2-5	14	NA	NA	CASSGTVRGETQYF
TRBV7-2	TRBJ2-1	18	NA	TRBD2	CASTHLLAGGRLGNEQFF
TRBV27	TRBJ2-7	12	NA	NA	CASSLNSYEQYF
TRBV19	TRBJ2-3	17	NA	NA	CASSIVLLYGTADTQYF
TRBV9	TRBJ2-7	16	NA	TRBD2	CGGTSGSRAWPYEQYF
TRBV4-1	TRBJ2-1	17	NA	TRBD2	CASSHPPLAESYNEQFF
TRBV19	TRBJ2-1	15	NA	TRBD2	CASKIAGGPYNEQFF
TRBV19	TRBJ1-4	13	NA	NA	CASVGTQNEKLFF
TRBV11-3	TRBJ2-2	17	few	TRBD1	CASSLDGGTGSAGELFF
TRBV6-5	TRBJ2-1	16	NA	TRBD2	CASSYSGGRYYNEQFF
TRBV27	TRBJ1-1	17	NA	NA	CASSLFGAGGVNTEAFF
TRBV18	TRBJ2-1	14	NA	TRBD1	CASSPGQGNNEQFF